This T cell receptor beta chain was captured in a study of T cells after yellow fever vaccination (dated by TCRdb to between 2018 and 2020). For the wider study: The SMART-Seq v4 Ultra Low Input RNA kit was used to prepare libraries from fractions with low cell numbers. To track T-cell clones before and after primary and booster YFV17D yellow fever vaccination, bulk TCR alpha and beta repertoires were sequenced longitudinally. The cohort comprised two healthy male donors, one aged 18 to 29 and one aged 30 to 40 years. Bulk PBMC replicates and cell subsets were isolated from blood drawn at multiple timepoints before and after both primary and secondary immunization. Results the study describes overall, beyond this receptor: Because abundant contaminating clonotypes from the bulk population could be contained in FACS-sorted repertoires, computational filtering was required. Only a couple of donors were included in the study, so the extent to which the findings can be generalized is limited. Compared with the primary T-cell response, the secondary T-cell response was faster but weaker, reaching its peak on day 5 rather than on day 15. Most clones expanded after primary vaccination (around 96% of CD4 and 88% of CD8) were re-detected after the booster, suggesting that broad memory maintenance occurred. A small share of clonotypes was detected in both CD4 and CD8 compartments, with the overlap likely arising from convergent recombination.

TCR cDNA was made using 5'RACE template switching, a step that added a universal primer site and unique molecular identifiers. Priming for cDNA synthesis came from both the TCR alpha and TCR beta constant segments. Library amplification involved two PCR steps, and the second step added sample barcodes and sequencing adapters. Sequencing of libraries was done on Illumina HiSeq 2500 (2x100 bp) or NovaSeq (2x150 bp). The authors processed their data as follows. Demultiplexing of reads and collapsing into UMI consensus sequences were performed with MIGEC, and V(D)J alignment was carried out with MiXCR. Using edgeR on replicate PBMC samples, clonotypes were called vaccine-responding if FDR was below 0.01 and the log2 fold change was above 5 up to day 15. Each bulk clonotype received a CD4 or CD8 identity based on whether the sequenced CD4 or CD8 repertoire contained that clonotype at higher abundance. TCRdb reanalyzed the raw reads on its own, using fastp at Q25 for trimming and MiXCR for clone calling, and kept in-frame beta chains. Rows are unified per CDR3 protein, each entry keeping the most common DNA and genes. V and J calls and clone size were set by TCRdb, not the authors. The sample includes 50,000 to 75,000 distinct CDR3 sequences, with 7.1% observed a single time. Around 44% of the sample is held by the ten biggest clonotypes.

In light of the paper, this sample's treatment or condition label describes: live attenuated yellow fever vaccine strain. PBMCs were isolated from peripheral blood using a standard Ficoll-Paque protocol. CD4 and CD8 T-cell fractions were isolated with Dynabeads CD4 and CD8 positive selection kits. RNA was extracted with TriZol from bulk PBMCs, CD4 and CD8 fractions, and dextramer-positive and dextramer-negative fractions. In this sample, this clonotype turned up many times. The antigen this receptor binds is unknown. Base qualities are not at hand, and no much larger clone is one base apart. The sequencing used CD8+ T cells sorted from PBMCs, collected on the day of the first yellow fever vaccination. This sequence originates from a man younger than 35 who received the YFV17D yellow fever vaccine.

The CDR3 amino acid sequence is: CASSQDPSGAITGELFF. The sequence in DNA is TGTGCCAGCAGCCAAGACCCTAGCGGGGCTATCACCGGGGAGCTGTTTTTT. The rearranged chain carries TRBV14 and TRBJ2-2, with TRBD2 identical over 9 junction bases. Trimming takes 0 bases off V and 4 bases off J; junction bases not matched to a gene: 6. Including the terminal cysteine and phenylalanine, the CDR3 comprises 17 residues. The DNA shown is the 51-base CDR3, in frame from base 1. Sequences SGHDN (CDR1) and FVKESK (CDR2) are obtained from the germline V gene.